Each of the 30 T cell receptor beta chains below was sequenced from the same sample in a study of blood T cell repertoires in COVID-19 (dated by TCRdb to about 2020). The library relied on the immunoSEQ multiplex PCR assay. The table was pulled from immuneACCESS by TCRdb, which kept in-frame rearrangements only. Such tables lose some clones; where checked, under half of the loss comes from unresolved V genes, and the rest has no known cause. In this sample the table shows 120,000 or so clones, about 88% of which occur a single time. Over 1% of the sample comes from the top ten. Sample: peripheral blood. Receptors were obtained from a woman of 80 years or more with acute or convalescent COVID-19.

The CDR3 spells CSVREETQYF. CDR3 bases: TGCAGCGTTCGGGAAGAGACCCAGTACTTC. This rearrangement joins TRBV29-1 to TRBJ2-5; D is unresolved. The CDR3 spans 10 residues. Germline assignment: CDR1 SQVTM and CDR2 ANQGSEA. The germline V and J ends were trimmed by 5 bases and 3 bases, with 4 bases remaining between them.

This clone was detected a few times. The gene calls are TRBV28 and TRBJ2-7; weak D call: TRBD1 (5 bases). In germline, CDR1 is MDHEN, CDR2 SYDVKM. Trimming took off 7 bases at V and 10 bases at J, with 17 bases between the two ends. The CDR3 totals 12 residues. The DNA of the CDR3 is TGTGCCAGCACCAACATGAGACAGCGCCAGTACTTC. Its translation is CASTNMRQRQYF.

The chain uses TRBV12-5 and TRBJ1-4; D ambiguous. V was trimmed by 5 bases and J by 8 bases, leaving 15 bases between them. Germline V gives CDR1 LGHNT, CDR2 FRNRAP. This CDR3 has 14 residues. CDR3 DNA sequence: TGTGCTAGTGGTCCCGTCGGGGTTGGCGAAAAACTGTTTTTT. This sequence encodes CASGPVGVGEKLFF. Combining the CDR3 with reference TRBV12-5 and TRBJ1-4 gives the whole variable domain DARVTQTPRHKVTEMGQEVTMRCQPILGHNTVFWYRQTMMQGLELLAYFRNRAPLDDSGMPKDRFSAEMPDATLATLKIQPSEPRDSAVYFCASGPVGVGEKLFFGSGTQLSVL.

The chain employs TRBV7-8 and TRBJ1-1; D is undetermined. CDR3 length equals 14 residues. Germline V gene sequence: CDR1 SGHVS, CDR2 FQNEAQ. Trimming removed 1 base at V and 1 base at J, with 7 bases between. The chain's CDR3 is CASSLGSGNTEAFF. The DNA of the CDR3 is TGTGCCAGCAGCTTAGGCTCAGGGAACACTGAAGCTTTCTTT.

The chain recombines TRBV10-1 with TRBJ2-3; the match to TRBD2 covers 11 bases. Trimming removed 8 bases from V and 0 bases from J; junction bases left unmatched: 7. This CDR3 is 16 amino acids long. Germline V CDR1 and CDR2: WNHNN, SYGVQD (reference sequence). CDR3 sequence reads: CASALGLAASTDTQYF. The CDR3 coding sequence is TGCGCCAGCGCCTTGGGACTAGCGGCTAGCACAGATACGCAGTATTTT.

This chain uses TRBV15 with TRBJ2-1, with D perhaps TRBD2 (5 bases). Looked up from germline, CDR1 is LNHNV and CDR2 is YYDKDF (reference sequence). Between the trimmed V and J ends, which lost 5 bases and 9 bases, there was a span of 11 bases. This CDR3 comprises 12 residues. The CDR3 sequence: CATSLTGSEQFF. The DNA of the CDR3 is TGTGCCACCAGCCTTACGGGGTCTGAGCAGTTCTTC.

V usage is TRBV29-1 and J usage is TRBJ2-1; 9 bases are shared with TRBD1. This CDR3 spans 12 amino acids. Germline CDR1 and CDR2: SQVTM and ANQGSEA. The V segment lost 8 bases and the J segment 5 bases; nucleotides outside the gene matches: 4. CDR3 sequence (DNA): TGCAGCTCCGGACAGGGGAACAATGAGCAGTTCTTC. Amino acid sequence: CSSGQGNNEQFF.

V and J are TRBV5-4 and TRBJ1-2, with D tentatively TRBD1 (6 bases). The germline CDR1 and CDR2 sequences are SGHNT and YYREEE (reference sequence). The CDR3 has 17 residues. Trimming cost V 0 bases and J 5 bases, with 20 bases left between them. The CDR3 here is CASSLVQGRGKLYGYTF. The CDR3 DNA follows: TGTGCCAGCAGCTTGGTCCAGGGGAGGGGAAAACTATATGGCTACACCTTC.

This clone was picked up one time. The rearrangement links TRBV5-1 to TRBJ1-2; 8 nucleotides agree with TRBD1. Germline V gene data show CDR1 as SGHRS and CDR2 as YFSETQ. V shed 1 base and J 4 bases; nucleotides not matched to a gene: 9. This CDR3 contains 16 residues. CDR3 in amino acids: CASSLLIPGGSYGYTF. The CDR3 bases are TGCGCCAGCAGCTTGTTAATTCCAGGGGGCTCCTATGGCTACACCTTC.

The J gene is TRBJ1-6, the V gene TRBV28; tentatively, D is TRBD1 (5 bases). This CDR3 comprises 13 residues. Looked up from germline, CDR1 is MDHEN and CDR2 is SYDVKM. The V and J ends lost 9 bases and 6 bases respectively, with 12 bases between them. Here the CDR3 DNA reads TGTGCCAGTAGGAGACAGATTAATTCACCCCTCCACTTT. Protein product: CASRRQINSPLHF. The whole variable domain, remainder taken from reference TRBV28 and TRBJ1-6, is DVKVTQSSRYLVKRTGEKVFLECVQDMDHENMFWYRQDPGLGLRLIYFSYDVKMKEKGDIPEGYSVSREKKERFSLILESASTNQTSMYLCASRRQINSPLHFGNGTRLTVT.

Regarding this clone: Within the sample, other DNA sequences also encode this same CDR3. The chain is built from TRBV9 and TRBJ2-5; 8 nucleotides line up with TRBD2. Trimming cost V 0 bases and J 4 bases; bases outside gene matches: 5. CDR1 SGDLS and CDR2 YYNGEE come from the germline V gene. The CDR3 extends over 15 amino acids. CDR3 DNA sequence: TGTGCCAGCAGCGTAGACAGCGGGAGAGGAGAGACCCAGTACTTC. Translating gives CASSVDSGRGETQYF. The variable domain in full, completed from reference TRBV9 and TRBJ2-5, reads DSGVTQTPKHLITATGQRVTLRCSPRSGDLSVYWYQQSLDQGLQFLIQYYNGEERAKGNILERFSAQQFPDLHSELNLSSLELGDSALYFCASSVDSGRGETQYFGPGTRLLVL.

The chain combines TRBV5-1 with TRBJ1-1; a possible D gene is TRBD1 (6 bases). This CDR3 comprises 14 residues. Germline CDR1 SGHRS, CDR2 YFSETQ. V was cut by 5 bases and J by 0 bases, with 11 bases left in between. The CDR3 DNA sequence: TGCGCCAGCAGGACAGGAGTCATGAACACTGAAGCTTTCTTT. The encoded protein is CASRTGVMNTEAFF.

The CDR3 bases are TGTGCCAGCAGTTCCGGGACAGGGTCCTACGAGCAGTACTTC. Translation: CASSSGTGSYEQYF. The chain employs TRBV28 and TRBJ2-7; TRBD1 agrees at 9 bases. Unmatched junction bases numbered 2, after V lost 4 bases and J lost 1 base. Germline CDR1 MDHEN, CDR2 SYDVKM. The CDR3 sequence is 14 residues long.

The chain employs TRBV28 and TRBJ1-2; TRBD1 matches at 8 bases. V lost 6 bases to trimming and J lost 7 bases; unmatched junction nucleotides: 7. CDR3 size: 13 residues. Germline assignment: CDR1 MDHEN and CDR2 SYDVKM. Here the CDR3 reads CASSFGQGFGYTF. CDR3 in DNA: TGTGCCAGCAGCTTTGGACAGGGTTTTGGCTACACCTTC.

This sequence joins TRBV27 and TRBJ2-5; the match to TRBD1 covers 9 bases. Germline loops: CDR1 MNHEY, CDR2 SMNVEV (reference sequence). This CDR3 region has 21 residues. V gave up 4 bases and J gave up 0 bases; unmatched junction bases: 21. CDR3 in amino acids: CASSYKIGTGRFDTDQETQYF. CDR3 in DNA: TGTGCCAGCAGTTACAAGATCGGGACAGGGAGGTTTGATACGGACCAAGAGACCCAGTACTTC.

This CDR3 reads CASSFTGNTIYF. The CDR3 DNA reads as TGTGCCAGCAGTTTCACTGGAAACACCATATATTTT. The V gene is TRBV28, the J gene TRBJ1-3; D is undetermined. The CDR3 is 12 residues long. The V end was cut by 3 bases, the J end by 2 bases, with 2 bases between. The germline V gene has CDR1 MDHEN and CDR2 SYDVKM. Full variable domain (remainder filled in from reference TRBV28 and TRBJ1-3): DVKVTQSSRYLVKRTGEKVFLECVQDMDHENMFWYRQDPGLGLRLIYFSYDVKMKEKGDIPEGYSVSREKKERFSLILESASTNQTSMYLCASSFTGNTIYFGEGSWLTVV.

The rearrangement uses TRBV5-6 and TRBJ1-3, with D unresolved. Germline V gene lookup returns CDR1 SGHDT and CDR2 YYEEEE. The CDR3 runs to 14 residues. V shed 0 bases and J shed 4 bases, with 8 bases lying between them. The CDR3, as DNA: TGTGCCAGCAGCTTGGGCGTACGGGGAAACACCATATATTTT. Protein sequence: CASSLGVRGNTIYF.

The gene calls are TRBV2 and TRBJ1-5; possibly TRBD1 for D (5 bases). This CDR3 contains 14 residues. V lost 1 base and J 1 base, leaving 5 bases between the germline ends. Germline values: CDR1 SNHLY, CDR2 FYNNEI. This chain's CDR3 is CASSEGQSNQPQHF. The DNA of the CDR3 is TGTGCCAGCAGTGAAGGACAGAGCAATCAGCCCCAGCATTTT.

This rearrangement joins TRBV4-1 to TRBJ2-5; 8 bases are a match to TRBD1. The V segment lost 4 bases and the J segment 3 bases; nucleotides outside the gene matches: 7. CDR3 length: 15 amino acids. The germline gives CDR1 MGHRA, CDR2 YSYEKL. DNA for the CDR3: TGCGCCAGCAGCCTAACCGGGACAGGAAAAGAGACCCAGTACTTC. Its protein product is CASSLTGTGKETQYF.

The rearrangement uses TRBV5-1 and TRBJ1-5, with 7 bases matching TRBD1. Germline-derived CDR1 and CDR2 are SGHRS and YFSETQ. V shed 4 bases and J 6 bases; nucleotides not matched to a gene: 7. This CDR3 region has 14 residues. The CDR3 coding sequence is TGCGCCAGCAGCCCAGGGGGGATAGGTCAGCCCCAGCATTTT. This translates into CASSPGGIGQPQHF.

For the CDR3, the DNA is TGTGCCAGCAGCTCCCCAACCAGGGGGTCAACGCAGTATTTT. This codes for CASSSPTRGSTQYF. The chain carries TRBV28 and TRBJ2-3; TRBD1 matches at 7 bases. The CDR3 runs 14 residues. V lost 6 bases, J lost 9 bases, and 12 bases stayed unmatched. CDR1 is MDHEN and CDR2 is SYDVKM in the germline V gene.

The rearrangement uses TRBV2 and TRBJ2-4; tentatively, D is TRBD2 (6 bases). This CDR3 has 15 residues. Trimming left V 6 bases short and J 1 base short, with 13 bases between. The germline gives CDR1 SNHLY, CDR2 FYNNEI. The CDR3 bases are TGTGCCAGCAGAGGACTACTAGGTGCCAAAAACATTCAGTACTTC. This gives the protein CASRGLLGAKNIQYF.

This chain links TRBV10-3 with TRBJ1-5, with D possibly being TRBD1 (5 bases). V lost 7 bases, J lost 1 base, and 8 bases lay in between. Germline-derived CDR1 and CDR2 are ENHRY and SYGVKD. The CDR3 has 13 amino acids. CDR3 loop: CAITAGSNQPQHF. DNA of the CDR3: TGTGCCATCACAGCAGGGAGCAATCAGCCCCAGCATTTT.

The gene calls are TRBV5-6 and TRBJ1-3, with TRBD1 as a possible D gene (5 bases). V was cut by 3 bases and J by 0 bases, with 10 bases left in between. The CDR3 consists of 15 residues. Germline values: CDR1 SGHDT, CDR2 YYEEEE. The CDR3 loop reads CASSSQGLSGNTIYF. DNA of the CDR3: TGTGCCAGCAGCTCGCAGGGTCTCTCTGGAAACACCATATATTTT. Using reference TRBV5-6 and TRBJ1-3 for the parts outside the CDR3, the full variable domain is DAGVTQSPTHLIKTRGQQVTLRCSPKSGHDTVSWYQQALGQGPQFIFQYYEEEERQRGNFPDRFSGHQFPNYSSELNVNALLLGDSALYLCASSSQGLSGNTIYFGEGSWLTVV.

This clone was observed once. This chain connects TRBV6-5 to TRBJ1-2; 8 bases agree with TRBD1. Losses at the gene ends were 6 bases for V and 6 bases for J; bases not matched to a gene: 6. This CDR3 has 13 amino acids. Germline values: CDR1 MNHEY, CDR2 SVGAGI. The CDR3 sequence: CASRFDRGNGYTF. The CDR3 region has the DNA TGTGCCAGCAGGTTCGACAGGGGCAATGGCTACACCTTC.

The chain joins TRBV27 to TRBJ2-2, with 12 bases aligning to TRBD2. The CDR3 is 17 residues long. Losses at the gene ends were 2 bases for V and 5 bases for J; bases not matched to a gene: 6. Germline loops: CDR1 MNHEY, CDR2 SMNVEV (reference sequence). As DNA, the CDR3 is TGTGCCAGCAGTTTAGGACTAGCGGGACCGAGAACCGGGGAGCTGTTTTTT. Amino acids: CASSLGLAGPRTGELFF.

This clone turned up a few times. The chain uses TRBV28 and TRBJ2-7; weak D call: TRBD1 (6 bases). There are 11 residues in the CDR3. Per the germline V gene, CDR1 is MDHEN and CDR2 is SYDVKM. V was cut by 5 bases and J by 4 bases, with 6 bases left in between. CDR3 sequence: CASSDRYEQYF. The CDR3 DNA is TGTGCCAGCAGTGACAGGTACGAGCAGTACTTC.

V usage is TRBV15 and J usage is TRBJ1-2; 8 nucleotides agree with TRBD1. V shed 3 bases, J shed 3 bases, and the junction held 9 bases outside the gene matches. The CDR3 contains 16 residues. Germline lookup yields CDR1 LNHNV and CDR2 YYDKDF (reference sequence). The CDR3, as DNA: TGTGCCACCAGCAGCCAAATCGACAGGGGCCACTATGGCTACACCTTC. This translates into CATSSQIDRGHYGYTF.

The chain has TRBV10-3 and TRBJ2-2, with D maybe TRBD2 (5 bases). V was shortened by 4 bases and J by 6 bases, with 15 bases between the two germline ends. The CDR3 length is 15 residues. Germline V gene sequence: CDR1 ENHRY, CDR2 SYGVKD. CDR3 in amino acids: CAISAIGNTAGELFF. The CDR3 DNA is TGTGCCATCAGTGCCATCGGGAATACGGCCGGGGAGCTGTTTTTT.

V gene TRBV7-9 combines with J gene TRBJ2-5; 7 bases agree with TRBD2. The junction had 17 bases not matched to a gene; V was cut back by 5 bases and J by 5 bases. CDR3 length: 17 amino acids. Germline CDR1 is SEHNR and CDR2 is FQNEAQ (reference sequence). CDR3 sequence (DNA): TGTGCCAGCAGCCCCGGTCCTTCTCGGGGGGTCCGGGAGACCCAGTACTTC. It encodes CASSPGPSRGVRETQYF.